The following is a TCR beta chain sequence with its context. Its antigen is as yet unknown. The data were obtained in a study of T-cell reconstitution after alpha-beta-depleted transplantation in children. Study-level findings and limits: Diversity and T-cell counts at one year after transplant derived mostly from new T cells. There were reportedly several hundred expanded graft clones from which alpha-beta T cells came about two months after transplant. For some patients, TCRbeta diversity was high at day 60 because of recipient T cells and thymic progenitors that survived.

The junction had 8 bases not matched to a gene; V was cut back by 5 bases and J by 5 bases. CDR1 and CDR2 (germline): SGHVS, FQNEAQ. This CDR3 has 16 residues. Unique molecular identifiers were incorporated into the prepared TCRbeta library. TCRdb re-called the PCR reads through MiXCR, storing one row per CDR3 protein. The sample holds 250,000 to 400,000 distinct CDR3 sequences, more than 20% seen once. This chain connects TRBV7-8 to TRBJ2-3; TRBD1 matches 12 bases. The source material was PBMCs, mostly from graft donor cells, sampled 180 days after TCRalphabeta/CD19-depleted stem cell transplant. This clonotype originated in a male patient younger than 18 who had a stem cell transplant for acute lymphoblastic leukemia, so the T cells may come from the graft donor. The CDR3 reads CASSLRDRGLGDTQYF. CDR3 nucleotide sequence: TGTGCCAGCAGCCTCCGGGACAGGGGGCTAGGAGATACGCAGTATTTT. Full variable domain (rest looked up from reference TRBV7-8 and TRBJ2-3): GAGVSQSPRYKVAKRGQDVALRCDPISGHVSLFWYQQALGQGPEFLTYFQNEAQLDKSGLPSDRFFAERPEGSVSTLKIQRTQQEDSAVYLCASSLRDRGLGDTQYFGPGTRLTVL.